Below, one T cell receptor beta chain is given with its context. The source of the sample is a study of tumor-infiltrating lymphocytes in localized non-small cell lung cancer. Only in-frame clones appear in the TCRdb table, and some are missing; sequencing was by immunoSEQ multiplex PCR. The sample has around 15,000 clones, 69% seen once. The TCR sequence derives from a human donor with non-small cell lung cancer. Sequencing was performed on lung tumor tissue.

For the CDR3, the DNA is TGTGCCAGTAGCCGCACCGGGACTAGCAACGAGCAGTACTTC. Protein: CASSRTGTSNEQYF. V and J are TRBV19 and TRBJ2-7; 9 positions agree with TRBD2. This CDR3 spans 14 amino acids. V trimming: 6 bases; J trimming: 5 bases; junction bases outside the gene matches: 8. Germline V gives CDR1 LNHDA, CDR2 SQIVND (reference sequence).